This T cell receptor beta chain was obtained from a study of T cell responses to AZD1222 COVID-19 vaccine. The CDR3 is 12 residues long. The V and J ends lost 2 bases and 9 bases respectively, with 8 bases between them. The V gene's germline CDR1 is MNHNS and CDR2 SASEGT. This table comes from immunoSEQ multiplex PCR, and its TCRdb copy is limited to in-frame clones, with some not included. The sample holds roughly 150,000 clones, more than 85% seen once. The sequence came from an adult in good health. The rearrangement links TRBV6-1 to TRBJ1-5, with D unresolved. The sample consisted of peripheral blood, taken on day 0 of AZD1222 vaccination. The CDR3 DNA is TGTGCCAGCAGTGAATTTTCTGGGCCCCAGCATTTT. The encoded protein is CASSEFSGPQHF.